This T cell receptor beta chain was sequenced in a study of blood T cell repertoires in COVID-19 (dated by TCRdb to 2020 to 2021). In the study overall: The collaborator samples originated in the United States, Italy and Spain and spanned the acute and convalescent phases of COVID-19. The dataset comprised deeply sampled blood TCRbeta repertoires from subjects exposed to, actively infected with, or recovered from COVID-19. The repertoires were released in a freely available public database meant as a resource for research on the immune response to SARS-CoV-2. HLA class I and class II types, where available, came from metadata supplied by the sample provider rather than from assay-based typing. The prospective study material was composed of cDNA or gDNA derived from T cells, B-cell-depleted T cells, or PBMCs. The samples were drawn from two sources: the first 160 participants of the ongoing ImmuneRACE study, and 1,000 to 1,500 subjects contributed by 6 global collaborators. The sample metadata nearly always contained a de-identified subject ID, COVID-19 status, age in years and sex.

Overall study outcomes, separate from this receptor: The amount of clinical and demographic metadata varied by source and participant and was provided uncurated.

Details on this clone: This receptor's antigen is unknown. The sample holds no much larger clone one base away, and base qualities are not on file.

Collaborating institutions collected whole blood in K2EDTA tubes following their own protocols. For TCRbeta analysis, collaborators shipped samples as frozen whole blood, isolated PBMCs, or DNA extracted from either of those sample types. The immunoSEQ Assay, a bias-controlled multiplex PCR, was used to amplify TCRbeta CDR3 regions from genomic DNA. Regarding the original processing steps: Within the assay, amplification of reference gene primers was used to estimate how many nucleated cells each sample contained. To quantify the absolute abundance of each unique TCRbeta CDR3 rearrangement, sequence reads were collapsed and filtered. Productive Simpson clonality was computed per sample as the square root of Simpson's diversity index over productive rearrangements. TCRdb limited this immuneACCESS table to in-frame rearrangements with V and J called. A share of clones is missing; checked studies link under half to unresolved V genes, and the rest is unexplained. From that table come the V and J calls and clone size; the DNA was used to work out D and trimming. This sample comprises some 97,000 clones, roughly nine tenths of them detected only once. Less than 8.5% of the sample lies in the top ten.

The sequencing input was peripheral blood. The clonotype was recovered from a man aged 25 to 40 in a cohort sampled during active COVID-19.

For the CDR3, the sequence is CASSPQAGTGGREQYF. The nucleotide sequence is given as TGTGCCAGCAGCCCGCAGGCCGGGACAGGGGGCCGTGAGCAGTACTTC. The chain couples TRBV7-8 to TRBJ2-7; 12 bases in the junction line up with TRBD1. CDR1 SGHVS and CDR2 FQNEAQ are derived from the germline V gene. V ends up 5 bases short and J 7 bases short, with an unmatched junction base count of 12. Its CDR3 holds 16 amino acids, cysteine through phenylalanine. Only the CDR3 DNA stays, 48 bases, in frame from base 1. With the rest looked up from the reference TRBV7-8 and TRBJ2-7 genes rather than sequenced, the full variable domain is GAGVSQSPRYKVAKRGQDVALRCDPISGHVSLFWYQQALGQGPEFLTYFQNEAQLDKSGLPSDRFFAERPEGSVSTLKIQRTQQEDSAVYLCASSPQAGTGGREQYFGPGTRLTVT.